This T cell receptor (beta chain) was captured by sequencing in a study of beta chain features in type 1 diabetes. Study results and limitations: The naive, central memory and Treg TCRB repertoires of patients appeared to be more similar to one another than those of healthy donors. Diminished insertions and augmented deletions at VDJ junctions characterized type 1 diabetes patients.

This clone was recorded a few times. The antigen remains undetermined. The CDR3 spans 12 residues. CDR1 is SGHNT, CDR2 YYREEE, per germline (reference sequence). The ends were cut back, 4 bases at V and 3 bases at J, with 7 bases in the middle. Sequenced material consisted of expressed TCRB transcripts (all of the isolated RNA was reverse transcribed). Repertoires were generated with immunoSEQ multiplex PCR, while TCRdb's copy carries only in-frame clones and drops some. The data hold around 240,000 clones, with 9.6% observed a single time. This TCR was recovered from a woman between 18 and 29 years old in good health. The sequenced sample was naive CD4+ T cells from blood. J is TRBJ1-1 and V is TRBV5-4; D gene uncertain. This chain's CDR3 is CASSIVHTEAFF. DNA for the CDR3: TGTGCCAGCAGCATAGTCCACACTGAAGCTTTCTTT.